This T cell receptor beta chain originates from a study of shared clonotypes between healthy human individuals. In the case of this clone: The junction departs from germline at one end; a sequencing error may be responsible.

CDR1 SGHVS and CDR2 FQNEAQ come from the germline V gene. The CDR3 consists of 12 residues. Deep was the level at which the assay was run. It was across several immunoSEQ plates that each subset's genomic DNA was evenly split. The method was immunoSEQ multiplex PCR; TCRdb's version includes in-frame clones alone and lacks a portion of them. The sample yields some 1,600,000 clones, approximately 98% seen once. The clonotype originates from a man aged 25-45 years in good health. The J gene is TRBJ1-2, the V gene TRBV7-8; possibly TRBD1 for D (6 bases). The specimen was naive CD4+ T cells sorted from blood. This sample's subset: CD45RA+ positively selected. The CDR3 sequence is CASSLARGGYTF. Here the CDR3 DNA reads TGTGCCAGCAGTTTAGCGAGGGGGGGCTACACCTTC.